This TCR beta chain comes out of a study of regulatory T cells in long-lasting Graves disease (dated by TCRdb to the early 2020s). Regarding the complete study: Antithyroid drugs had been taken for less than 3 months by newly diagnosed Graves' disease patients. Patients with persistent Graves' disease were compared with patients with newly diagnosed Graves' disease using TCR sequencing and RNA sequencing of peripheral blood. The study was registered as a clinical trial and conducted in China. TCR sequencing covered around 13 persistent and 20 newly diagnosed Graves' disease patients, about 35 samples in total. What the authors observed across the whole study: Preferential use of TRBV28, TRBJ1-2 and TRBJ2-5 was observed in persistent disease, whereas TRBV20-1 and TRBJ2-1 were favored in newly diagnosed disease. The authors noted that the small sample size was a limitation that may lower accuracy. Only peripheral blood was studied, because thyroid tissue, the primary lesion, was inaccessible. Persistent patients shared more public clonotypes among themselves (around 2,500) than newly diagnosed patients did (over 900). Lower TCR Shannon entropy and fewer highly expanded clones were observed in persistent Graves' disease patients than in newly diagnosed patients, which suggested clonal expansion. Sequencing and analysis were restricted to the TCR beta chain.

This clonotype appeared many times. Its cognate antigen has yet to be identified. Base qualities are not recorded, but no much larger clone differs from it by a single base. The germline V gene (reference sequence) specifies DFQATT as CDR1 and SNEGSKA as CDR2. Counted from cysteine to phenylalanine, this CDR3 has 16 amino acids. Only CDR3 DNA remains: 48 bases, in frame from the first base. V is trimmed back by 5 bases and J by 1 base, and the junction contains 8 bases that no gene match accounts for. The library was prepared using multiplex PCR. This sample was sequenced with an Illumina HiSeq 4000. TCR beta libraries were built with iRepertoire HTBI primers and Arm-PCR amplification of CDR3 regions. Before sequencing, the PCR products underwent gel purification. Regarding the original processing steps: Gene usage analysis of CDR3 amino acid clonotypes relied on the approximately 62 TRBV and around 14 TRBJ segments identified across samples. Filtered high-quality paired reads were merged into contigs using COPE and FqMerger. Contigs were aligned with BLAST to IMGT TRBV, TRBD and TRBJ reference genes, and CDR3 was defined per IMGT. Highly expanded clones were defined as clonotypes with a frequency above 0.1%. Shannon entropy was used to measure repertoire diversity, and the Gini coefficient was used to measure V-J evenness. Public clonotypes were defined as clonotypes shared by more than one individual. TCRdb cleaned the public reads at Q25 with fastp, built clones with MiXCR and kept in-frame beta chains. CDR3 protein sequences are deduplicated, and each keeps its most common genes and DNA. TCRdb assigned the V and J calls; the authors' analysis was not used. Here the sample has roughly 530,000 distinct CDR3 sequences; about 16% occur a single time. 20% to 25% of the sample is held by the ten biggest clonotypes.

What this sample's time point label stands for: newly diagnosed GD, antithyroid drugs for less than 3 months. RNA was extracted from PBMCs in TRIzol for both TCR sequencing and RNA sequencing. The diagnosis of Graves' disease followed American Thyroid Association guidelines. Recruitment of patients was carried out at an endocrinology department in Xi'an, China. Each patient gave 7 to 9.5 milliliters of peripheral blood, collected in an EDTA anticoagulant tube. Ficoll Paque Plus density gradient separation was used to isolate PBMCs, and no further T cell sorting was done. RNA quality was checked with an Agilent 2100 Bioanalyzer and agarose gel, and concentration with a NanoDrop 2000. A further study also used this sample, focusing on T cells in Graves' hyperthyroidism and ophthalmopathy. As noted in the second study: Stable Graves' hyperthyroidism was defined as no progression to ophthalmopathy during 18 months of follow-up. Hyperthyroidism patients were aged 18 to 65 years and newly diagnosed, with disease duration of less than 2 months. Any patient with an uncontrolled infection, another autoimmune disease, pregnancy or lactation was excluded. Clinical symptoms, serum thyroxine and TRAb, thyroid ultrasound, and orbital computed tomography formed the basis for the diagnoses. The first round of RT-PCR for the TCR CDR3 was performed with the HTBI primer set and the Qiagen OneStep RT-PCR kit. Most expanded thyroid clonotypes (frequency above 0.001) were also detected in blood, a finding suggesting that blood repertoires may reflect thyroid immune responses. A 13 V-J signature model separated ophthalmopathy from stable hyperthyroidism, with over 85% sensitivity and 81.08% specificity in cross-validation and 80%/75% in testing. In validation, progression to ophthalmopathy was predicted by the model with nearly 71% sensitivity and 72.22% specificity, a median of about 6.4 months before onset. To identify TCR V-J signatures that set the groups apart, the researchers used a discovery cohort of about a hundred patients, made up of roughly 45 with Graves' ophthalmopathy and 55 to 65 with stable Graves' hyperthyroidism. Whether ophthalmopathy could be predicted prospectively was tested in an independent validation cohort made up of about 20 hyperthyroidism patients plus 17 patients who later progressed to ophthalmopathy. The 75 to 100 discovery patients were divided at random into training and test sets in a 7:3 ratio. In addition, the study compared T-cell repertoires in thyroid tissue and in blood from about six Graves' hyperthyroidism patients. After blood sampling, hyperthyroidism patients were treated with methimazole at a starting dose of 30 mg daily, and ophthalmopathy patients were treated with high-dose intravenous methylprednisolone. Libraries were constructed in a second round of multiplex PCR, after which size selection and purification were performed. Libraries were sequenced paired-end with 100 bp reads on an Illumina HiSeq2000. SOAPnuke was used to process the raw data, with reads discarded if the reads contained adapters or uncalled bases, had a mean Phred below 15, or lacked an exact constant-primer or identifier match. High-quality paired reads were merged using COPE v1.2.5, and each unique nucleotide sequence was defined as a clonotype. MiTCR v1.1 was used to align the clonotypes against IMGT TRBV, TRBD and TRBJ reference segments. Analysis was restricted to V-J combinations with a frequency above 0.0001, which covered 98% to 99.2% of repertoires. The TCS score was defined as F50 (clonal expansion) divided by E x V (chaos), with BLOSUM62-based TCRdist calculated between CDR3 peptides within each V-J. Welch's t-statistics and random forest reduced around 550 V-J features to about 12, which were used in a naive Bayes classifier (R e1071). No statistical method was used to set the sample size in advance, and investigators knew the group allocation. According to the paper, TCR Vbeta CDR3 sequencing was carried out on approximately 140 peripheral blood samples, which came from fewer than 50 ophthalmopathy, 75 to 80 hyperthyroidism and about 17 progressor patients.

This receptor was identified in a woman aged 35 to 60 with Graves disease. Donor details come from another sample of the same person, matched by shared clones. This sample comprised peripheral blood mononuclear cells (PBMCs), obtained at new diagnosis, from a patient treated with antithyroid drugs. The chain is assembled from TRBV20-1 and TRBJ1-2; a stretch of 12 junction bases matches TRBD1. The CDR3 protein sequence reads: CSAPGGQGAGNYGYTF. Here is the DNA: TGCAGTGCTCCGGGGGGACAGGGGGCCGGTAACTATGGCTACACCTTC.